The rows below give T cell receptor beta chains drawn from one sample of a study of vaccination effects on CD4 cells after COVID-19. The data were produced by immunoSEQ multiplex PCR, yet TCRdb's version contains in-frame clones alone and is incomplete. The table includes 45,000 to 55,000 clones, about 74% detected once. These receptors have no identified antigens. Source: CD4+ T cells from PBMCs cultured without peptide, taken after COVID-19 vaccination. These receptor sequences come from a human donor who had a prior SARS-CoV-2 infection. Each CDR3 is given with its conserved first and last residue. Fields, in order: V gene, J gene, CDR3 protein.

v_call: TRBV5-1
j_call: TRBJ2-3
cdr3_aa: CASSLGQDTDTQYF

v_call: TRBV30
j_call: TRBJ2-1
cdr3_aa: CAWSTNFHEQFF

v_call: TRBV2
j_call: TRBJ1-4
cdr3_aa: CASNRITGELFF

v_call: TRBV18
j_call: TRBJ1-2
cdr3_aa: CASSPPRGHYGYTF

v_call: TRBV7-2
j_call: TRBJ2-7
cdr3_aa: CASSLAPIYPGEQYF

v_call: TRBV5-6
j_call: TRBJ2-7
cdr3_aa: CASSLDRQGWQYF

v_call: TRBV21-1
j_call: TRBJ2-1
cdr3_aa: CASKNSGRPNNEQFF

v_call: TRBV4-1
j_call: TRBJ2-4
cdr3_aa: CASSQDPRLAGGLLAKNIQYF

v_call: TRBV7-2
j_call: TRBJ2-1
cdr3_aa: CASSLMARSYNEQFF

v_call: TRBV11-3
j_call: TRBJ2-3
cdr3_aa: CASSLASTDTQYF

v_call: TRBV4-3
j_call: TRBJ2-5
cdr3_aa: CASSQVYRVGTQYF

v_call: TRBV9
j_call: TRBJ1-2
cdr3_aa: CASRRAYGYTF

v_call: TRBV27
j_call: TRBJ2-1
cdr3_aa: CASSSSTGNNEQFF

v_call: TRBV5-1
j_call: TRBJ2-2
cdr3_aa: CASSGASGANTGELFF

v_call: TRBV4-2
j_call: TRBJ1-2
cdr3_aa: CASSQDGGMSYRGYTF

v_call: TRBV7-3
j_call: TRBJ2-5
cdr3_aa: CASSFVGGGTQETQYF

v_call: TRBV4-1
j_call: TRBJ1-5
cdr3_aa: CASSPIRGPSNQPQHF

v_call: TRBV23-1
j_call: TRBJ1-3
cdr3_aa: CASSQSLPGPGMGNTIYF

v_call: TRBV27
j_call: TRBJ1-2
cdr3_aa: CASSERGTAPNYGYTF

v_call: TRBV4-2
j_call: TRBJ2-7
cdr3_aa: CASSKKDRSYEQYF

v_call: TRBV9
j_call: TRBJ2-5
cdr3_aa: CASSPLPLAGEETQYF

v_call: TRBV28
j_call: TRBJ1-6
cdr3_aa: CASLVGQENSPLHF

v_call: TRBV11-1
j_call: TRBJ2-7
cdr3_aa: CASSLDLNLPYEQYF

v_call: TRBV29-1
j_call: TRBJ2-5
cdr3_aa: CSVVRTGTKETQYF

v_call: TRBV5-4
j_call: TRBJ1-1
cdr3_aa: CASSLVFGDISTEAFF

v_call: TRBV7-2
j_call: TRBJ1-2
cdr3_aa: CASSLVGGTYGYTF

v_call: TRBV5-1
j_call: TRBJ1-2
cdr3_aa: CASSLGQGSYGYTF

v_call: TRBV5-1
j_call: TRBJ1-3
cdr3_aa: CASSLGDRDLSSGNTIYF

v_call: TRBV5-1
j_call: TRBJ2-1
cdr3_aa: CASSSYKRLAGSAYNEQFF

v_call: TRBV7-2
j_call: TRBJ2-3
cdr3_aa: CASSLALLAAGVDTQYF

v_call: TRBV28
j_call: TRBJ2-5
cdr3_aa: CASSWGAEETQYF

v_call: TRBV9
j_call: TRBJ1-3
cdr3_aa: CASSVDSFYSGNTIYF

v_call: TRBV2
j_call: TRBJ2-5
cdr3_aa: CASSESEFQETQYF

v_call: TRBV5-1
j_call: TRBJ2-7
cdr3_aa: CASSEVPRTGSYEQYF

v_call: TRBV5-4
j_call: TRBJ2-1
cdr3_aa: CASSPSGPYNEQFF

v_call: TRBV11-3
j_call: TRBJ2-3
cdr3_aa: CASSPLAGGLHTQYF

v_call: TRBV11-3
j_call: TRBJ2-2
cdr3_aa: CASSFGLSTGELFF